The 4 T cell receptor beta chains in this list originate from one sample, sequenced in a study of beta chain features in type 1 diabetes. Their antigen targets remain unknown. Reverse transcription of all isolated RNA meant that expressed TCRB transcripts were sequenced. Here immunoSEQ multiplex PCR was the method, and the copy in TCRdb shows in-frame clones only, minus some. There are 52,000 or so clones in the sample; around 56% occur only once, and around 2.7% lies in the top ten. Broader study findings: Shorter TCRB CDR3s, moderately but significantly so, marked every one of the four CD4+ subsets in Type 1 diabetes patients.

Sequenced sample: Tregs from blood. All receptors come from a woman aged 40-49 years with type 1 diabetes.

The rearrangement joins TRBV15 to TRBJ1-5, with D maybe TRBD1 (5 bases). The germline gives CDR1 LNHNV, CDR2 YYDKDF (reference sequence). The CDR3 runs 16 residues. The germline V and J ends were trimmed by 0 bases and 5 bases, with 14 bases remaining between them. The CDR3 reads CATSRDRTSPYQPQHF. CDR3 DNA: TGTGCCACCAGCAGAGATAGGACAAGCCCTTATCAGCCCCAGCATTTT. Full variable domain (rest looked up from reference TRBV15 and TRBJ1-5): DAMVIQNPRYQVTQFGKPVTLSCSQTLNHNVMYWYQQKSSQAPKLLFHYYDKDFNNEADTPDNFQSRRPNTSFCFLDIRSPGLGDTAMYLCATSRDRTSPYQPQHFGDGTRLSIL.

This clone was recorded a few times. V gene TRBV19 combines with J gene TRBJ1-2; 7 nucleotides agree with TRBD1. Germline V CDR1 and CDR2: LNHDA, SQIVND (reference sequence). V trimming: 3 bases; J trimming: 2 bases; junction bases outside the gene matches: 9. The CDR3 covers 16 residues. CDR3 sequence: CASSISRTGSNYGYTF. In DNA, the CDR3 is TGTGCCAGTAGTATTAGCCGGACAGGATCGAACTATGGCTACACCTTC.

The V gene is TRBV7-2, the J gene TRBJ2-3, with 8 bases that match TRBD2. Losses at the gene ends were 0 bases for V and 0 bases for J; bases not matched to a gene: 2. The CDR3 spans 16 residues. CDR1 and CDR2 from the germline V gene are SGHTA and FQGNSA. CDR3 residues: CASSLASGMSTDTQYF. The CDR3 nucleotides read TGTGCCAGCAGCTTAGCTAGCGGGATGAGCACAGATACGCAGTATTTT.

This clone has only a few counts. The chain employs TRBV29-1 and TRBJ1-5, with D tentatively TRBD1 (5 bases). Germline V lookup: CDR1 SQVTM, CDR2 ANQGSEA. The CDR3 totals 13 residues. V lost 1 base, J lost 7 bases, and 11 bases lay in between. The CDR3 DNA reads as TGCAGCGTTGAAGGGGCAGGGAACCAGCCCCAGCATTTT. It specifies CSVEGAGNQPQHF. Variable domain in full (rest from reference TRBV29-1 and TRBJ1-5): SAVISQKPSRDICQRGTSLTIQCQVDSQVTMMFWYRQQPGQSLTLIATANQGSEATYESGFVIDKFPISRPNLTFSTLTVSNMSPEDSSIYLCSVEGAGNQPQHFGDGTRLSIL.